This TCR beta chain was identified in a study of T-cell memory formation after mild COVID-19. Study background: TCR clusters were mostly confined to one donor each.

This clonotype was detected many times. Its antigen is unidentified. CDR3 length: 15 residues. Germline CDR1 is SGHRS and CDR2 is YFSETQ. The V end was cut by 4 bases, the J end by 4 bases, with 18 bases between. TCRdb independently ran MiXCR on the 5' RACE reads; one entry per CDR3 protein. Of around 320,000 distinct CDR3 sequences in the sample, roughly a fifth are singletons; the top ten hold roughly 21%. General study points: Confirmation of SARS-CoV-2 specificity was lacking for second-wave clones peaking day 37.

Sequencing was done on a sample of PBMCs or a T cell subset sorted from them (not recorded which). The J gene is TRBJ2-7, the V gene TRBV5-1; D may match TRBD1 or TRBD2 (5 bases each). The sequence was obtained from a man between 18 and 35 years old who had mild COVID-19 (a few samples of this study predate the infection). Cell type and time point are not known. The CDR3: CASSRTGTERYEQYF. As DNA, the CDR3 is TGCGCCAGCAGCCGCACTGGGACGGAGAGGTACGAGCAGTACTTC.